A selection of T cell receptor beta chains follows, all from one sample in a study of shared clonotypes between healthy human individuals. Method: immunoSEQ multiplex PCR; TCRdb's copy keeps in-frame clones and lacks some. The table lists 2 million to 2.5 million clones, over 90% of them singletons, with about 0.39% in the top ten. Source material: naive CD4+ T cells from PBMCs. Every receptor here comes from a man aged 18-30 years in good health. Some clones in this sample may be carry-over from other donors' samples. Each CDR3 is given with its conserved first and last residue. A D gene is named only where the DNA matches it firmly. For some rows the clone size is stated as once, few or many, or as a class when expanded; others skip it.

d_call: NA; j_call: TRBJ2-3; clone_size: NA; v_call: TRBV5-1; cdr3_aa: CASSFSADTQYF; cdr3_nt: TGCGCCAGCAGCTTCTCGGCAGATACGCAGTATTTT
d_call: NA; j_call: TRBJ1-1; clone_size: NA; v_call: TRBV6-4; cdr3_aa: CASSVQPNTEAFF; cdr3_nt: TGTGCCAGCAGTGTCCAGCCCAACACTGAAGCTTTCTTT
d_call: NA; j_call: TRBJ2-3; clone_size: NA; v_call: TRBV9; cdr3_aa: CASSVSGDTQYF; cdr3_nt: TGTGCCAGCAGCGTCAGTGGGGATACGCAGTATTTT
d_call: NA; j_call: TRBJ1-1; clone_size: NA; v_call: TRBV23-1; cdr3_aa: CASRLNIDRQRTGNTEAFF; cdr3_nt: TGCGCCAGCAGGTTAAACATCGATCGACAGCGCACCGGGAACACTGAAGCTTTCTTT
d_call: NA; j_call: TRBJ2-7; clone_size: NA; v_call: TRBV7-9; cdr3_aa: CASSPGSYAAGAREQYF; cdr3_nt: TGTGCCAGCAGCCCCGGATCTTACGCGGCGGGGGCTCGGGAGCAGTACTTC
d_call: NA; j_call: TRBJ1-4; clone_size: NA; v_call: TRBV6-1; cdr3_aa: CALGAWGGNEKLFF; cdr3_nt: TGTGCCCTCGGCGCGTGGGGGGGGAATGAAAAACTGTTTTTT
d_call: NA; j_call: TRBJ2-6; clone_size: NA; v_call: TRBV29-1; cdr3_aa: CSVFGTGANVLTF; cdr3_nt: TGCAGCGTTTTCGGGACTGGGGCCAACGTCCTGACTTTC
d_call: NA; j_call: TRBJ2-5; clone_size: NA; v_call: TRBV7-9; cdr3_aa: CASSLLWGQTQYF; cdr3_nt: TGTGCCAGCAGCCTTCTTTGGGGCCAGACCCAGTACTTC
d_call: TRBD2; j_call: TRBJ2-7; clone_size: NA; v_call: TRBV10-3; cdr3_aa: CAISGLAPIYEQYF; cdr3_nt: TGTGCCATCAGCGGACTAGCGCCGATCTACGAGCAGTACTTC
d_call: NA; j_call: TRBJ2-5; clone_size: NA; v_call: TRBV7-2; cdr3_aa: CASSLDRGSETQYF; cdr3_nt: TGTGCCAGCAGCTTAGATCGGGGGAGCGAGACCCAGTACTTC
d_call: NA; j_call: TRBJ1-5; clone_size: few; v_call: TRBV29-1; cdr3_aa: CSVAGSGDQPQHF; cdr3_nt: TGCAGCGTTGCAGGGTCAGGTGATCAGCCCCAGCATTTT
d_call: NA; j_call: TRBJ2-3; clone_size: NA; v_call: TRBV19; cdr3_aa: CASTSRPQVSTDTQYF; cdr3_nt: TGTGCCAGTACTTCCCGACCCCAGGTTAGCACAGATACGCAGTATTTT
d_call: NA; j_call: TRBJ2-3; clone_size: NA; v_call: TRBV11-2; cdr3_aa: CASSLAGTSTDTQYF; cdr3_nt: TGTGCCAGCAGCTTAGCGGGAACTAGCACAGATACGCAGTATTTT
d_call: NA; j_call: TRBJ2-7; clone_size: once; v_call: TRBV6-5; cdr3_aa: CASSANSPNYEQYF; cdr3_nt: TGTGCCAGCAGTGCTAACAGTCCTAACTACGAGCAGTACTTC
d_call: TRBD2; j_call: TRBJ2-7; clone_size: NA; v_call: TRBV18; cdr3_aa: CASSPLSTSGRPEQYF; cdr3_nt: TGTGCCAGCTCACCCCTTTCGACTAGCGGGAGACCCGAGCAGTACTTC
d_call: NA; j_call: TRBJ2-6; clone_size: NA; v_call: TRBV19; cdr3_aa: CASSTSPGWSGANVLTF; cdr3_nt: TGTGCCAGTAGTACTTCCCCGGGTTGGTCTGGGGCCAACGTCCTGACTTTC
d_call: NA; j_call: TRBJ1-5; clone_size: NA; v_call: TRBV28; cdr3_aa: CASTLSGSINQPQHF; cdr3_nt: TGTGCCAGCACGCTATCAGGGTCCATTAATCAGCCCCAGCATTTT
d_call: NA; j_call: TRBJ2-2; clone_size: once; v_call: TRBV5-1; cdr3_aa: CASSRVRADTGELFF; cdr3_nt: TGCGCCAGCAGCCGCGTAAGGGCGGACACCGGGGAGCTGTTTTTT
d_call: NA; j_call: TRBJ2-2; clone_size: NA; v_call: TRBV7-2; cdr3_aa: CASSFERTGELFF; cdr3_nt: TGTGCCAGCAGCTTCGAACGCACCGGGGAGCTGTTTTTT
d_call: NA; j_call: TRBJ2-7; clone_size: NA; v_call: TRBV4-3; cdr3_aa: CASSQEGASAWEQYF; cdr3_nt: TGCGCCAGCAGCCAAGAAGGCGCCTCTGCCTGGGAGCAGTACTTC
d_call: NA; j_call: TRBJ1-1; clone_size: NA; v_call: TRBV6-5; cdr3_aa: CASSWRPSDTEAFF; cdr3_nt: TGTGCCAGCAGTTGGCGCCCCTCAGACACTGAAGCTTTCTTT
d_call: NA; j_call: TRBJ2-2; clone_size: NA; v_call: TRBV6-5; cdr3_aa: CASSSRRAPTGELFF; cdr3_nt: TGTGCCAGCAGCAGTCGGAGGGCGCCCACCGGGGAGCTGTTTTTT
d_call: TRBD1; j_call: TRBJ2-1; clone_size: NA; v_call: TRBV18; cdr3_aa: CASSPPAGGTYNEQFF; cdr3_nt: TGTGCCAGCTCACCACCGGCAGGGGGCACCTACAATGAGCAGTTCTTC
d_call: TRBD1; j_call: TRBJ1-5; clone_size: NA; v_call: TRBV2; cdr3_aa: CASSPDRGNQPQHF; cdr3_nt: TGTGCCAGCAGCCCCGACAGGGGCAATCAGCCCCAGCATTTT
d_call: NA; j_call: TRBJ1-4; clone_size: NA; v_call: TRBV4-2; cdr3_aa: CASSQDPFEAGTYNEKLFF; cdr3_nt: TGTGCCAGCAGCCAAGACCCCTTCGAGGCCGGGACCTATAATGAAAAACTGTTTTTT
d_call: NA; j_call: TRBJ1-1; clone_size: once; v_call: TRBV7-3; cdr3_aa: CASSLTGVTEAFF; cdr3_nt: TGTGCCAGCAGCTTAACCGGGGTCACTGAAGCTTTCTTT
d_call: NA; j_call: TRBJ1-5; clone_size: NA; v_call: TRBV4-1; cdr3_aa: CASSPQSGNQPQHF; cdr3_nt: TGCGCCAGCAGCCCACAGTCAGGTAATCAGCCCCAGCATTTT
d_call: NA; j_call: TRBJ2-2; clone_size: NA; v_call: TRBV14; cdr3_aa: CASSRENTGELFF; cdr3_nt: TGTGCCAGCAGCCGAGAGAACACCGGGGAGCTGTTTTTT
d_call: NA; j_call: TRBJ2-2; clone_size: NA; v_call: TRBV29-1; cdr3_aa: CSAVPGPNTGELFF; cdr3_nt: TGCAGCGCCGTGCCAGGACCGAACACCGGGGAGCTGTTTTTT
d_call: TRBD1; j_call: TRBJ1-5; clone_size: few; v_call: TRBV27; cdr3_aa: CASSQTGPGQPQHF; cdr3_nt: TGTGCCAGCAGCCAGACAGGGCCCGGGCAGCCCCAGCATTTT
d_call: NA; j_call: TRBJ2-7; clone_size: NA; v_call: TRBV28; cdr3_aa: CASSLGHNWGSEQYF; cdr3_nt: TGTGCCAGCAGTTTAGGCCACAATTGGGGTTCCGAGCAGTACTTC
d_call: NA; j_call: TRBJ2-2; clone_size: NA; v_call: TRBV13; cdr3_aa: CASPRDNTGELFF; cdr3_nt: TGTGCCAGCCCCAGAGACAACACCGGGGAGCTGTTTTTT
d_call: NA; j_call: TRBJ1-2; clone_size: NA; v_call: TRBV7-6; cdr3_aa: CASSPRRGYGYTF; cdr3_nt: TGTGCCAGCAGCCCACGACGGGGCTATGGCTACACCTTC
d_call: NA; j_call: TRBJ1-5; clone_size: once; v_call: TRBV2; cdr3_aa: CASNPGQADGPQHF; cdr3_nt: TGTGCCAGCAACCCCGGGCAAGCCGACGGGCCCCAGCATTTT
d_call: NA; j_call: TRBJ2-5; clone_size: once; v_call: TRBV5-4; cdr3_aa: CASSLDSGLQETQYF; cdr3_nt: TGTGCCAGCAGCCTTGACTCGGGGCTTCAAGAGACCCAGTACTTC
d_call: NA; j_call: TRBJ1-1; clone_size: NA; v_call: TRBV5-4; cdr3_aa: CASSERTFAMNTEAFF; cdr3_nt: TGTGCCAGCAGCGAAAGGACGTTTGCTATGAACACTGAAGCTTTCTTT
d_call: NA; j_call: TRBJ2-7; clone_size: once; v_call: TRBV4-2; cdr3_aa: CASSQVRYEQYF; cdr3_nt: TGTGCCAGCAGCCAAGTTCGATACGAGCAGTACTTC
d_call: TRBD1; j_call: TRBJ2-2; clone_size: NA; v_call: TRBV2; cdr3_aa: CASSPRWTGATGELFF; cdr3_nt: TGTGCCAGCAGCCCTAGGTGGACAGGGGCCACCGGGGAGCTGTTTTTT
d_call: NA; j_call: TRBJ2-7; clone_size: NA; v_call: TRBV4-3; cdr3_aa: CASSQEGGNYEQYF; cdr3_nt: TGCGCCAGCAGCCAAGAGGGTGGAAACTACGAGCAGTACTTC
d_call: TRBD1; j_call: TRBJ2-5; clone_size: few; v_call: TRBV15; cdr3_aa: CATSRVAGRGETQYF; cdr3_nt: TGTGCCACCAGCAGAGTCGCAGGCAGGGGGGAGACCCAGTACTTC
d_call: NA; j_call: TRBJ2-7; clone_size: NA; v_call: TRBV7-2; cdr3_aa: CASSSSSASYEQYF; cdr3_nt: TGTGCCAGCTCCTCCTCTAGCGCCTCCTACGAGCAGTACTTC
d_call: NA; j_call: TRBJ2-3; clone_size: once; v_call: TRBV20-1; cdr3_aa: CSASHSDTQYF; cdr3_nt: TGCAGTGCCTCGCATTCAGATACGCAGTATTTT
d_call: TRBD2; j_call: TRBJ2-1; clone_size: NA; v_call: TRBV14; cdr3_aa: CASSQDLPPSGPYNEQFF; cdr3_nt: TGTGCCAGCAGCCAAGATCTTCCCCCTAGCGGACCCTACAATGAGCAGTTCTTC
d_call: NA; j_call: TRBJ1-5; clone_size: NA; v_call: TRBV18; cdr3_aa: CASSSSSAQPQHF; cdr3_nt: TGTGCCAGCTCATCATCATCAGCTCAGCCCCAGCATTTT
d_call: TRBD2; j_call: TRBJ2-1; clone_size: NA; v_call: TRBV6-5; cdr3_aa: CASSTPGLAGTEQFF; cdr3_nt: TGTGCCAGCAGTACCCCGGGACTAGCGGGAACTGAGCAGTTCTTC
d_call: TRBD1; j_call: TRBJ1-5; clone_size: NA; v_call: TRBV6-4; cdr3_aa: CASSAFPGQYSNQPQHF; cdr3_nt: TGTGCCAGCAGTGCTTTCCCGGGACAGTATAGCAATCAGCCCCAGCATTTT
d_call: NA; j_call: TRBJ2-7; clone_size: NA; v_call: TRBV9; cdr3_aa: CASSVDHSPYEQYF; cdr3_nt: TGTGCCAGCAGCGTAGATCACTCCCCCTACGAGCAGTACTTC
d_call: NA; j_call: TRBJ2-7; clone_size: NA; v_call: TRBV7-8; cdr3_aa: CASSLQLSYEQYF; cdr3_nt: TGTGCCAGCAGCTTGCAGCTTAGCTACGAGCAGTACTTC
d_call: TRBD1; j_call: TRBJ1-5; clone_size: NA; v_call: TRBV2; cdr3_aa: CASKGTGMSQPQHF; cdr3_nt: TGTGCCAGCAAAGGGACAGGGATGAGTCAGCCCCAGCATTTT
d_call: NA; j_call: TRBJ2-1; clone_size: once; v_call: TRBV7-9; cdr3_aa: CASSPPSGSYNEQFF; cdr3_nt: TGTGCCAGCAGCCCCCCCAGCGGTTCCTACAATGAGCAGTTCTTC
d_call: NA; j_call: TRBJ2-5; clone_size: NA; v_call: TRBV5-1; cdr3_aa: CASSLAVHQETQYF; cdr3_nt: TGCGCCAGCAGCTTGGCCGTCCACCAAGAGACCCAGTACTTC